Sequencing of this TCR beta chain was carried out in a study of cytomegalovirus exposure and HLA in healthy donors. The CDR3 is 16 residues long. Between the trimmed V and J ends, which lost 2 bases and 2 bases, there was a span of 16 bases. Germline loops: CDR1 SGHDN, CDR2 FVKESK. Only in-frame clones appear in the TCRdb table, and some are missing; sequencing was by immunoSEQ multiplex PCR. The data show 90,000 to 100,000 clones, with roughly 90% seen just once and 6% to 6.5% held by the top ten. A single count supports this clone. This rearrangement joins TRBV14 to TRBJ2-7; maybe TRBD1 (6 bases). The source material was PBMCs. The receptor was derived from a man between 18 and 29 years old in good health and CMV-seropositive. The CDR3: CASSQLTGQKTYEQYF. The DNA for the CDR3 is TGTGCCAGCAGCCAACTAACGGGACAAAAAACCTACGAGCAGTACTTC.